This T cell receptor beta chain was identified in a study of control samples from healthy donors and cancer patients. Looked up from germline, CDR1 is MNHEY and CDR2 is SVGAGI. The CDR3 consists of 15 residues. The V and J ends lost 2 bases and 3 bases, in that order; junction bases with no gene match: 0. Repertoires were generated with immunoSEQ multiplex PCR, while TCRdb's copy carries only in-frame clones and drops some. The table includes about 140,000 clones, approximately 91% detected once. This clonotype was obtained from a woman in her 30s in good health. Sequencing was performed on blood. The rearrangement links TRBV6-5 to TRBJ2-1; 11 bases fit TRBD1. CDR3 loop: CASSYGTGGYNEQFF. CDR3 in DNA: TGTGCCAGCAGTTACGGGACAGGGGGCTACAATGAGCAGTTCTTC.